This TCR beta chain was observed in a study of blood T cells in healthy people across ages. A few counts support this clonotype. A second about 7 to 12 cycle PCR used barcoded and J-beta primers. TCRdb ran MiXCR on the 5' RACE reads and lists one entry per CDR3 protein. The sample holds hundreds of thousands of distinct CDR3 sequences, less than 35% seen once. This TCR was sampled from a woman of 80 years or more in good health. The sequencing sample was made of blood.

CDR3 residues: CASNRNGNTEAFF. The CDR3 DNA follows: TGTGCCAGCAACAGAAACGGTAACACTGAAGCTTTCTTT. The chain employs TRBV6-5 and TRBJ1-1; D unresolved. V lost 7 bases, J lost 2 bases, and 11 bases lay in between. Looked up from germline, CDR1 is MNHEY and CDR2 is SVGAGI. CDR3 size: 13 residues.